This T cell receptor (beta chain) was captured by sequencing in a study of cytomegalovirus exposure and HLA in healthy donors. General study points: An assumption of roughly uniform sequencing depth across donors underlay the presence/absence analyses. It was only CMV serostatus that was available as immune exposure information.

Note on this clone: Its antigen is unknown.

There are 17 residues in the CDR3. The V gene end was trimmed by 4 bases and the J gene end by 3 bases; junction bases not matched to a gene: 11. Germline CDR1 is LGHNA and CDR2 is YSLEER. This PCR relied on a set of 60 Vbeta primers and 13 Jbeta primers. Authors' analysis steps: As a later analysis found, there were 60 million to 90 million unique TCR beta chains, of which roughly 11 million were shared. Using immunoSEQ multiplex PCR, the repertoire was profiled, and TCRdb retains in-frame clones only, with some absent. V and J calls and clone size are as listed in that table; D and trimming were resolved from the DNA. The data hold 150,000 to 200,000 clones, with roughly four fifths observed a single time.

This sequence originates from a woman under 30 in good health and CMV-seropositive. Sequencing was done on a sample of PBMCs. The chain joins TRBV4-3 to TRBJ2-3; 9 bases match TRBD2. In DNA, the CDR3 is TGCGCCAGCAGCCCCACCTCGTCAGCGGGGGGTACAGATACGCAGTATTTT. Translated, it gives CASSPTSSAGGTDTQYF.